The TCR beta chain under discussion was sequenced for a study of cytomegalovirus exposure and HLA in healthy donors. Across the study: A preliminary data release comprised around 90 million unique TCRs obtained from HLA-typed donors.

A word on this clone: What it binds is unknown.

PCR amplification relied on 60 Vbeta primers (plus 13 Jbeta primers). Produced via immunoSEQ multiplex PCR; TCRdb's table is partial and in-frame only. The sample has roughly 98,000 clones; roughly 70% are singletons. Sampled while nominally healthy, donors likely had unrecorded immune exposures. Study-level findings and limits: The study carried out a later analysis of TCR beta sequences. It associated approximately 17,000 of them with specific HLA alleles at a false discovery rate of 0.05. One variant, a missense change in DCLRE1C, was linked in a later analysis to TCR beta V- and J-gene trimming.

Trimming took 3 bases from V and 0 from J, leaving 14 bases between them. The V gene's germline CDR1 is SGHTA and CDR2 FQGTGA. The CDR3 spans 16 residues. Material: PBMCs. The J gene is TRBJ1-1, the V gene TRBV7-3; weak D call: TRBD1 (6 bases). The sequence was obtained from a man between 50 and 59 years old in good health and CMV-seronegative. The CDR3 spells CASSFSLQGLNTEAFF. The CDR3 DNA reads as TGTGCCAGCAGCTTTTCTTTGCAGGGGCTGAACACTGAAGCTTTCTTT.